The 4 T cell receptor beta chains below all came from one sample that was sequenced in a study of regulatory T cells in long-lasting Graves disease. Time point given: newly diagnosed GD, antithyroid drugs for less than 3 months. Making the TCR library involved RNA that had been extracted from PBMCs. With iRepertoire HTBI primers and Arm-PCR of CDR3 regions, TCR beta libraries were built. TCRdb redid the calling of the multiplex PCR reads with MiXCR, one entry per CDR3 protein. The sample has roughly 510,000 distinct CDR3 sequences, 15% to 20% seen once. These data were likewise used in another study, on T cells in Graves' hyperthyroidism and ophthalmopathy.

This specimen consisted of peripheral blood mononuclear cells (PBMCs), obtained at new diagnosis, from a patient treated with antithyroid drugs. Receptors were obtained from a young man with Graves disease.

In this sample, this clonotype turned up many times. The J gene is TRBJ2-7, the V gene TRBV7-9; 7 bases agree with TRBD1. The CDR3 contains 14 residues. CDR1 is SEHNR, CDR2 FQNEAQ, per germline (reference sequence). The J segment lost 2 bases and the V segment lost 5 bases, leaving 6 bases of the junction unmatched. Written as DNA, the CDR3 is TGTGCCAGCAGCCGTTGGGACAGCCCCTACGAGCAGTACTTC. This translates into CASSRWDSPYEQYF. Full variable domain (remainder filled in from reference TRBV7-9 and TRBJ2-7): DTGVSQNPRHKITKRGQNVTFRCDPISEHNRLYWYRQTLGQGPEFLTYFQNEAQLEKSRLLSDRFSAERPKGSFSTLEIQRTEQGDSAMYLCASSRWDSPYEQYFGPGTRLTVT.

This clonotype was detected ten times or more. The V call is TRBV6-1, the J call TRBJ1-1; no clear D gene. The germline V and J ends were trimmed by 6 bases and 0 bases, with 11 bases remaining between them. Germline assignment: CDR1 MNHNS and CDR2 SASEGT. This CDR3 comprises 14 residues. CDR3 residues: CASRAIQMNTEAFF. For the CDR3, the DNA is TGTGCCAGCAGGGCGATCCAGATGAACACTGAAGCTTTCTTT.

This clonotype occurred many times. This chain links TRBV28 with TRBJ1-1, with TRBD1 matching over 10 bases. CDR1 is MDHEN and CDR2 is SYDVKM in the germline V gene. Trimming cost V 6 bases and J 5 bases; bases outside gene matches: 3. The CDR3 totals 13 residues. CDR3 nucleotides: TGTGCCAGCAGGCCGGGACAGGGGACTGAAGCTTTCTTT. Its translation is CASRPGQGTEAFF.

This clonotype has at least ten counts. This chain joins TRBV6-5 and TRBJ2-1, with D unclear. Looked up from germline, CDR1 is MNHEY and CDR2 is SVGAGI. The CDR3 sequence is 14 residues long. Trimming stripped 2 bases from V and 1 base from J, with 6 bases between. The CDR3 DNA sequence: TGTGCCAGCAGTTACACAAATTCCTACAATGAGCAGTTCTTC. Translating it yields CASSYTNSYNEQFF.